A selection of T cell receptor beta chains follows, all from one sample in a study of shared clonotypes between healthy human individuals. Assay: immunoSEQ multiplex PCR; the TCRdb copy retains only in-frame clones and omits some. Found here are over 2 million clones, 80% to 95% of them singletons; the top ten hold 0.37%. The specimen was naive CD4+ T cells from PBMCs. These receptors came from a man aged 18 to 30 in good health. Some clones in this sample may be carry-over from other donors' samples. CDR3s include the opening cysteine and the closing phenylalanine or tryptophan. A D gene is named only where the DNA matches it firmly. A row's size may be missing; if present it is once, few, many or a size class.

d_gene,j_gene,v_gene,abundance,CDR3nt,CDR3aa
TRBD2,TRBJ2-1,TRBV7-9,.,TGTGCCAGCGGGTGGGCTAGCGGGAATGAGCAGTTCTTC,CASGWASGNEQFF
.,TRBJ2-1,TRBV28,.,TGTGCCAGCACAGGGGCCAGCTCCTACAATGAGCAGTTCTTC,CASTGASSYNEQFF
TRBD2,TRBJ2-1,TRBV5-1,.,TGCGCCAGCAGCTTGCCGACCGGGACTAGCGGGAGGGCCTACAATGAGCAGTTCTTC,CASSLPTGTSGRAYNEQFF
TRBD1,TRBJ2-1,TRBV27,.,TGTGCCAGCAGTTTAGAGACAGGGTGGAATGAGCAGTTCTTC,CASSLETGWNEQFF
TRBD2,TRBJ2-2,TRBV7-6,.,TGTGCCAGCAGCCTAGTGGGACTAGCGGGAGGGACCGGGGAGCTGTTTTTT,CASSLVGLAGGTGELFF
TRBD1,TRBJ2-7,TRBV5-1,once,TGCGCCAGCAGCGGTCTGGACAGGAGTACATACGAGCAGTACTTC,CASSGLDRSTYEQYF
.,TRBJ2-2,TRBV7-3,.,TGTGCCAGCAGCCCGGGGCGTGGGGCGCAGACCGGGGAGCTGTTTTTT,CASSPGRGAQTGELFF
TRBD1,TRBJ1-3,TRBV28,.,TGTGCCAGCACCCATTTGACAGGGACTGGAAACACCATATATTTT,CASTHLTGTGNTIYF
.,TRBJ2-3,TRBV2,.,TGTGCCAGCAGCGGGCAGACGCGCATGGTTACGCAGTATTTT,CASSGQTRMVTQYF
.,TRBJ1-2,TRBV6-1,.,TGTGCCAGCAGTGAAGTCTTCTGGTATGGCTACACCTTC,CASSEVFWYGYTF
.,TRBJ1-1,TRBV28,.,TGTGCCAGCAGTTTAAAGTTCGGGGGACGGGACGAAGCTTTCTTT,CASSLKFGGRDEAFF
.,TRBJ2-1,TRBV5-8,.,TGTGCCAGCAGCTTTGGTACAGGGAGGGTCGATGAGCAGTTCTTC,CASSFGTGRVDEQFF
TRBD2,TRBJ2-1,TRBV10-3,.,TGTGCCATCAGGCCGGGACTAGCGGGAGATGAGCAGTTCTTC,CAIRPGLAGDEQFF
TRBD1,TRBJ2-5,TRBV5-1,.,TGCGCCAGCAGCGGGGACAGGGACACCCAGTACTTC,CASSGDRDTQYF
.,TRBJ2-5,TRBV6-6,once,TGTGCCAGCAGTTACTCGGTAGAGACCCAGTACTTC,CASSYSVETQYF
.,TRBJ2-1,TRBV4-3,once,TGCGCCAGCAGCCAGGCTGTCTCCTACAATGAGCAGTTCTTC,CASSQAVSYNEQFF
.,TRBJ2-1,TRBV9,.,TGTGCCAGCAGCGTAGCGGGTCACAATGAGCAGTTCTTC,CASSVAGHNEQFF